This is a list of T cell receptor beta chains from one sample in a study of blood T cell repertoires in COVID-19. Profiling relied on immunoSEQ multiplex PCR, and the TCRdb table lists in-frame clones only, not all of them. The sample has under 300,000 clones, around 90% seen once; the top ten hold 2% to 2.5%. What was sequenced was PBMCs or T cells enriched from blood (not recorded which). All receptors come from a woman aged 55 to 70 in a cohort exposed to, infected with or recovered from COVID-19 (not recorded which). Each CDR3 is given with its conserved first and last residue. A D gene is named only where the DNA matches it firmly. Size values are once, few and many counts, or a class for expanded clones, and some rows have none.

CDR3,DNA,D,size,J,V
CAWSVAPGSADTQYF,TGTGCCTGGAGTGTAGCTCCAGGTTCTGCAGATACGCAGTATTTT,NA,NA,TRBJ2-3,TRBV30
CASSLGQGIIYEQYF,TGTGCCAGCAGTCTCGGACAGGGGATTATCTACGAGCAGTACTTC,TRBD1,NA,TRBJ2-7,TRBV28
CATSGGAGDVETQYF,TGTGCCACCAGTGGCGGGGCGGGAGATGTGGAGACCCAGTACTTC,TRBD2,NA,TRBJ2-5,TRBV24-1
CASSLRTAGYNEQFF,TGTGCCAGCAGCTTACGTACAGCGGGATACAATGAGCAGTTCTTC,TRBD2,NA,TRBJ2-1,TRBV7-3
CASREFRTGVSGNTIYF,TGTGCCAGCAGAGAATTCCGGACAGGGGTGTCTGGAAACACCATATATTTT,TRBD1,NA,TRBJ1-3,TRBV6-1
CASLGGETNTGELFF,TGCGCCAGCCTCGGCGGGGAAACGAACACCGGGGAGCTGTTTTTT,NA,once,TRBJ2-2,TRBV5-1
CASSRQANQPQHF,TGTGCCAGCAGCCGGCAGGCCAATCAGCCCCAGCATTTT,NA,NA,TRBJ1-5,TRBV7-2
CASTPIRAGTGGLNTEAFF,TGTGCCAGTACCCCAATCCGAGCCGGGACAGGGGGCCTGAACACTGAAGCTTTCTTT,TRBD1,NA,TRBJ1-1,TRBV19
CASNKRANTGELFF,TGTGCCAGCAACAAGCGGGCGAACACCGGGGAGCTGTTTTTT,NA,NA,TRBJ2-2,TRBV2
CASSGTVAGNSPLHF,TGTGCCAGCAGTGGGACAGTCGCTGGTAATTCACCCCTCCACTTT,TRBD1,NA,TRBJ1-6,TRBV28
CAWSVGAYTGELFF,TGTGCCTGGAGTGTAGGGGCCTACACCGGGGAGCTGTTTTTT,NA,NA,TRBJ2-2,TRBV30
CASSSFSGLAGELDNEQFF,TGCGCCAGCAGCTCATTCTCGGGGCTAGCGGGAGAATTGGACAATGAGCAGTTCTTC,TRBD2,NA,TRBJ2-1,TRBV5-1
CASSLAGGGVLIYEQYF,TGTGCCAGCAGCTTAGCGGGGGGGGGAGTTCTAATCTACGAGCAGTACTTC,TRBD2,NA,TRBJ2-7,TRBV7-8
CASLKGGSYNEQFF,TGTGCCAGTTTAAAGGGAGGGTCCTACAATGAGCAGTTCTTC,TRBD2,NA,TRBJ2-1,TRBV19
CASSPGTGGNQPQHF,TGTGCCAGCAGCCCGGGGACAGGGGGCAATCAGCCCCAGCATTTT,TRBD1,many,TRBJ1-5,TRBV7-8
CASSYYTDNEQFF,TGTGCCAGCAGTTACTATACAGACAATGAGCAGTTCTTC,NA,NA,TRBJ2-1,TRBV6-5
CASSLFTGLSRSGANVLTF,TGTGCCAGCAGCTTATTCACGGGACTCAGCCGCTCTGGGGCCAACGTCCTGACTTTC,NA,NA,TRBJ2-6,TRBV7-9
CASSELGQRNQPQHF,TGTGCCAGCAGTGAATTAGGACAGCGGAATCAGCCCCAGCATTTT,NA,NA,TRBJ1-5,TRBV6-1
CASTSLGVGGSYNSPLHF,TGTGCCAGCACATCCCTTGGAGTTGGAGGCTCCTATAATTCACCCCTCCACTTT,NA,NA,TRBJ1-6,TRBV28
CASSFVSQGAAFF,TGTGCCAGCAGCTTCGTCTCACAGGGTGCGGCTTTCTTT,NA,NA,TRBJ1-1,TRBV5-6
CASSQGLYEQYF,TGTGCCAGCAGCCAGGGACTCTACGAGCAGTACTTC,NA,NA,TRBJ2-7,TRBV7-9
CASSSSGTGEGETQYF,TGTGCCAGCAGCTCCTCCGGGACAGGGGAAGGAGAGACCCAGTACTTC,TRBD1,NA,TRBJ2-5,TRBV11-2
CASSLRRGNTEAFF,TGTGCCAGCTCACTGCGTCGGGGGAACACTGAAGCTTTCTTT,NA,once,TRBJ1-1,TRBV18
CASSYLNKEYEQYF,TGTGCCAGCAGTTACCTGAACAAGGAGTACGAGCAGTACTTC,NA,NA,TRBJ2-7,TRBV6-5
CASSLALAGGPSYNEQFF,TGTGCCAGCAGCTTAGCACTAGCGGGAGGCCCCTCCTACAATGAGCAGTTCTTC,TRBD2,NA,TRBJ2-1,TRBV7-8
CASSLTGDNSPLHF,TGTGCCAGCAGCCTGACAGGGGACAATTCACCCCTCCACTTT,TRBD1,NA,TRBJ1-6,TRBV4-2